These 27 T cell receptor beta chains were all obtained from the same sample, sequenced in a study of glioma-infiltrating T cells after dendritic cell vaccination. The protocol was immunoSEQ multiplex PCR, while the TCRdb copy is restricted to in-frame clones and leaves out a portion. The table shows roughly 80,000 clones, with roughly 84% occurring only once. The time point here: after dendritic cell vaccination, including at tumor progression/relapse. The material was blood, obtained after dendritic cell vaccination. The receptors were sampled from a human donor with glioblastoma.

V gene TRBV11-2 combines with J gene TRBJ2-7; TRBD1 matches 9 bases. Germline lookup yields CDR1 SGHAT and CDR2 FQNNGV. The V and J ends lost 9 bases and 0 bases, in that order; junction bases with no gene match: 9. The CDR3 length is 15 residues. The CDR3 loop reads CASAEGTGYSYEQYF. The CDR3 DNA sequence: TGTGCCAGTGCGGAGGGGACAGGGTACTCCTACGAGCAGTACTTC.

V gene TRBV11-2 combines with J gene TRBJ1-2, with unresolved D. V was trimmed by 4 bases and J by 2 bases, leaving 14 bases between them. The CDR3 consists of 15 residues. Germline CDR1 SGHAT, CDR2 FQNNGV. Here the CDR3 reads CASSWSVGGNYGYTF. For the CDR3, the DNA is TGTGCCAGCAGCTGGTCTGTCGGCGGGAACTATGGCTACACCTTC.

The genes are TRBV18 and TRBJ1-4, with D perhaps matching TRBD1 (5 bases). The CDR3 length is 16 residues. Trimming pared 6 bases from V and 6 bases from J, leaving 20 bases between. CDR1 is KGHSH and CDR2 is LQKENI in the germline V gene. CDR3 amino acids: CASSLTTRGWDEKLFF. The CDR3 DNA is TGTGCCAGCTCGCTTACGACAAGGGGTTGGGATGAAAAACTGTTTTTT.

The CDR3 DNA sequence: TGCGCCAGCAGCTTGGGAAGTGGCCAGCCCCAGCATTTT. Its protein product is CASSLGSGQPQHF. The rearrangement links TRBV5-1 to TRBJ1-5; D gene ambiguous. V was shortened by 0 bases and J by 7 bases, with 8 bases between the two germline ends. The germline gives CDR1 SGHRS, CDR2 YFSETQ. This CDR3 region has 13 residues.

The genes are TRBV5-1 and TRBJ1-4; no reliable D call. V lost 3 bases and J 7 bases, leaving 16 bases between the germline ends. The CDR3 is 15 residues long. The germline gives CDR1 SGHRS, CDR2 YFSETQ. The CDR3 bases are TGCGCCAGCAGCTCCTTGTCCCCCAGTTCTGAAAAACTGTTTTTT. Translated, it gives CASSSLSPSSEKLFF.

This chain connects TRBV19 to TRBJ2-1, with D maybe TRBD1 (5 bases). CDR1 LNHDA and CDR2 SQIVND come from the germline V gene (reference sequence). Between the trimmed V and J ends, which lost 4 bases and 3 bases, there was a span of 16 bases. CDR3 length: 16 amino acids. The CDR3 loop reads CASSNPRVYLYNEQFF. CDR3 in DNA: TGTGCCAGTAGTAACCCCAGGGTCTATCTCTACAATGAGCAGTTCTTC.

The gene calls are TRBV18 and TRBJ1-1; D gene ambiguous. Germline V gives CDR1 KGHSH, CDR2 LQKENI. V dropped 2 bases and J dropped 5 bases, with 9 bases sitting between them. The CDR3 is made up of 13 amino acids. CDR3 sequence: CASSPVPGTEAFF. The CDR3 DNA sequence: TGTGCCAGCTCACCAGTGCCGGGGACTGAAGCTTTCTTT.

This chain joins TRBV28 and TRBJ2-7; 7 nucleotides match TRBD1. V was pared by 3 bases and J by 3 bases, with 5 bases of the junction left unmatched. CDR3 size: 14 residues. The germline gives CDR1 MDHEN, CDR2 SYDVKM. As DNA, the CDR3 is TGTGCCAGCAGTTTTGGGGGACAGAGCTACGAGCAGTACTTC. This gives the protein CASSFGGQSYEQYF. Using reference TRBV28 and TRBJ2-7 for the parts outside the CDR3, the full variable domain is DVKVTQSSRYLVKRTGEKVFLECVQDMDHENMFWYRQDPGLGLRLIYFSYDVKMKEKGDIPEGYSVSREKKERFSLILESASTNQTSMYLCASSFGGQSYEQYFGPGTRLTVT.

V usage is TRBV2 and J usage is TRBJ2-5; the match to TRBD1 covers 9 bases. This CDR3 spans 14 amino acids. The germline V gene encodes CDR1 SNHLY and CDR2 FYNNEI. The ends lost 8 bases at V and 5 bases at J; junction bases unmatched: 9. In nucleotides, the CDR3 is TGTGCCAGCGGATGGACAGGGGTCGGGGAGACCCAGTACTTC. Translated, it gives CASGWTGVGETQYF.

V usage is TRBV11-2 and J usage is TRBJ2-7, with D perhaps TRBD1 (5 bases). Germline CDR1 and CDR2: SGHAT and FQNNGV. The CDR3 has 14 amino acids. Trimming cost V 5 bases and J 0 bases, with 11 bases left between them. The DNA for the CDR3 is TGTGCCAGCAGCGGCACAGGAGACTCCTACGAGCAGTACTTC. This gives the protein CASSGTGDSYEQYF.

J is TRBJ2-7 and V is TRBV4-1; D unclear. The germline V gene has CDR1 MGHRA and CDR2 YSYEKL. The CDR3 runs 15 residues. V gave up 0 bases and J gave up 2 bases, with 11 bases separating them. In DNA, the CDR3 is TGCGCCAGCAGCCAAGACCAGCGCTTCCCCTACGAGCAGTACTTC. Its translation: CASSQDQRFPYEQYF.

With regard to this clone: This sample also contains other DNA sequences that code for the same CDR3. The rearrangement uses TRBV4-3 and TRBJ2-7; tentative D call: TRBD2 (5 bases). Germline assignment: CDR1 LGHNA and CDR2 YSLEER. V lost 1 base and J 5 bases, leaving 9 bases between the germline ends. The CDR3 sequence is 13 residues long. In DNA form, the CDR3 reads TGCGCCAGCAGCCAAGTTCTCGGGAACGAGCAGTACTTC. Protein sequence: CASSQVLGNEQYF.

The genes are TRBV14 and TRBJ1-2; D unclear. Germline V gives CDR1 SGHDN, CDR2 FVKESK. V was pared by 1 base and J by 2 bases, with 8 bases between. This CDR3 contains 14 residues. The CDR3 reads CASSQAVRNYGYTF. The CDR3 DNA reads TGTGCCAGCAGCCAAGCGGTACGGAACTATGGCTACACCTTC.

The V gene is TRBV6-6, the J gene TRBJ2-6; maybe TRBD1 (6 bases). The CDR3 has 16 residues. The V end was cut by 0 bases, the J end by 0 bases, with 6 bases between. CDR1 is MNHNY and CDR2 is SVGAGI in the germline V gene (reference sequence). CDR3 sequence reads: CASSYSQGSGANVLTF. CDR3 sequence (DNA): TGTGCCAGCAGTTACTCACAGGGCTCTGGGGCCAACGTCCTGACTTTC.

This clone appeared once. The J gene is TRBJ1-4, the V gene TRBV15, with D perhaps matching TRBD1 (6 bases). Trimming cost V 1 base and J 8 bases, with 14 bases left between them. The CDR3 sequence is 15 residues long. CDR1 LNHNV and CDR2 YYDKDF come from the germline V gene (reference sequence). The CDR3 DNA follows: TGTGCCACCAGCAGAGGCGAGGGGGGGAGGGAAAAACTGTTTTTT. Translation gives CATSRGEGGREKLFF.

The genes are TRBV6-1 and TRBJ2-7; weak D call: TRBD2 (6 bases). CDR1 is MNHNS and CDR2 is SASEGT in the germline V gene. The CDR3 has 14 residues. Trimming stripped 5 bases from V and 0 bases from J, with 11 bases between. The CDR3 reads CASSPIGSSYEQYF. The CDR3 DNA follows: TGTGCCAGCAGTCCGATCGGGAGCTCCTACGAGCAGTACTTC.

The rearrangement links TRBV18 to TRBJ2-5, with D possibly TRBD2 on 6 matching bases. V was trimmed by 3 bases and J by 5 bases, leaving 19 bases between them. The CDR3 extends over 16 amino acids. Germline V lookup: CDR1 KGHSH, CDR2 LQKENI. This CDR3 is CASSPKALGGVETQYF. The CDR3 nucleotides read TGTGCCAGCTCACCTAAGGCACTGGGAGGTGTGGAGACCCAGTACTTC. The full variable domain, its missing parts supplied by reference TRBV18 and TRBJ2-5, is NAGVMQNPRHLVRRRGQEARLRCSPMKGHSHVYWYRQLPEEGLKFMVYLQKENIIDESGMPKERFSAEFPKEGPSILRIQQVVRGDSAAYFCASSPKALGGVETQYFGPGTRLLVL.

The CDR3 nucleotides read TGTGCCAGCCGCCCCCCCAGGGTAAACACCGGGGAGCTGTTTTTT. It encodes CASRPPRVNTGELFF. The V and J genes are TRBV6-6 and TRBJ2-2, with D maybe TRBD1 (5 bases). The germline V and J ends were trimmed by 8 bases and 2 bases, with 15 bases remaining between them. This CDR3 is 15 amino acids long. Per germline, CDR1 MNHNY and CDR2 SVGAGI (reference sequence).

Here the CDR3 reads CASSEGSAGNTEAFF. Here the CDR3 DNA reads TGTGCCAGCAGTGAGGGGTCTGCGGGGAACACTGAAGCTTTCTTT. V is TRBV6-4 and J is TRBJ1-1; D gene ambiguous. Trimming removed 3 bases from V and 1 base from J, with 12 bases in between. Germline loops: CDR1 MRHNA, CDR2 SNTAGT. This CDR3 is 15 amino acids long.

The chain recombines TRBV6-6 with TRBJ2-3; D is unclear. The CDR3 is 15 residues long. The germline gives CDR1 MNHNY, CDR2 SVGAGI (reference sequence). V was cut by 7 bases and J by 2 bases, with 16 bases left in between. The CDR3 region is CASILYPTPTDTQYF. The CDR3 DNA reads TGTGCCAGCATCCTCTACCCAACTCCCACAGATACGCAGTATTTT.

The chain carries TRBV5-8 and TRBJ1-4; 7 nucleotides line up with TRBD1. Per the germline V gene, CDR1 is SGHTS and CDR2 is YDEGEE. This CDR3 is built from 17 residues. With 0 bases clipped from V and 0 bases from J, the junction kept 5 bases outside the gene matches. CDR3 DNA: TGTGCCAGCAGCTTGGCGACAGGGTCGGCAACTAATGAAAAACTGTTTTTT. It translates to CASSLATGSATNEKLFF.

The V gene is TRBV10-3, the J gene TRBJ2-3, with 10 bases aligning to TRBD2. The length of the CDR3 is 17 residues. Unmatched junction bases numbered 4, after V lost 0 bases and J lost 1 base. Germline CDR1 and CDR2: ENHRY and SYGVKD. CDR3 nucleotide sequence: TGTGCCATCAGTGAGTCAAAAGCGGGGGGGCGCACAGATACGCAGTATTTT. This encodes CAISESKAGGRTDTQYF.

Written as DNA, the CDR3 is TGTGCCAGCAGTTCGACAGGGGTAGGCACTGAAGCTTTCTTT. Translating it yields CASSSTGVGTEAFF. The chain uses TRBV6-6 and TRBJ1-1; 8 bases align to TRBD1. The length of the CDR3 is 14 residues. In germline, CDR1 is MNHNY, CDR2 SVGAGI (reference sequence). V was pared by 4 bases and J by 4 bases, with 5 bases of the junction left unmatched.

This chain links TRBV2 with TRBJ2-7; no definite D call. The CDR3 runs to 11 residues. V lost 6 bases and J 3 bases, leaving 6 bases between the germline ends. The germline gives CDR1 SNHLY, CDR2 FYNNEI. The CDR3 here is CASRQNYEQYF. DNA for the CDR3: TGTGCCAGCAGACAGAACTACGAGCAGTACTTC.

In DNA, the CDR3 is TGTGCCAGCAGTTACTCTAGCGGGAATGACTACGAGCAGTACTTC. It encodes CASSYSSGNDYEQYF. The J gene is TRBJ2-7, the V gene TRBV6-5; 8 nucleotides match TRBD2. The CDR3 has 15 amino acids. The germline V gene encodes CDR1 MNHEY and CDR2 SVGAGI. J was trimmed by 3 bases and V by 0 bases; bases with no gene match: 4.

CDR3 bases: TGCGCCAGCAGCGCCGGACTACCCACAGATACGCAGTATTTT. It translates to CASSAGLPTDTQYF. The V and J genes are TRBV5-1 and TRBJ2-3; a weak D match, TRBD2 (6 bases). CDR3 length: 14 residues. V lost 4 bases to trimming and J lost 2 bases, with 11 bases between them. Per the germline V gene, CDR1 is SGHRS and CDR2 is YFSETQ.

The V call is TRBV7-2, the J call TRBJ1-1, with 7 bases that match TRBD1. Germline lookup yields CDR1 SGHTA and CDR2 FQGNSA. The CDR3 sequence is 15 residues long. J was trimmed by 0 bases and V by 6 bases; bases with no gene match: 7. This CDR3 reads CASSWTGGMNTEAFF. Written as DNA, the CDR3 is TGTGCCAGCAGTTGGACAGGCGGTATGAACACTGAAGCTTTCTTT.